Listed here are 5 T cell receptor beta chains from one sample, sequenced in a study of T cell repertoires in cytomegalovirus infection. TCRdb recomputed calls from the reads with MiXCR, one row per CDR3 protein. This table has roughly 720,000 distinct CDR3 sequences, less than 40% appearing once. Sequenced input: PBMCs. The receptors were gathered from a human donor in good health (CMV status not recorded). Some clones in this sample may be carry-over from other donors' samples.

The sample holds many counts of this clonotype. The rearrangement joins TRBV7-2 to TRBJ2-1; D unclear. CDR1 SGHTA and CDR2 FQGNSA come from the germline V gene. The CDR3 runs to 13 residues. The V end was cut by 4 bases, the J end by 7 bases, with 11 bases between. This chain's CDR3 is CASSSYSGNEQFF. DNA for the CDR3: TGTGCCAGCAGCTCTTATAGTGGGAATGAGCAGTTCTTC.

Worth noting for this clonotype: The junction departs from the called germline gene at one end, perhaps through a read error. J is TRBJ2-2 and V is TRBV5-3; D is unresolved. TRBV5-3 is identified as an open reading frame with a role that is uncertain. The CDR3 totals 14 residues. This CDR3 reads CASSSLKFTGELFF. The CDR3 DNA reads TGTGCCAGCAGCTCGCTCAAATTTACCGGGGAGCTGTTTTTT.

The genes are TRBV19 and TRBJ2-5; D is tentatively TRBD1 or TRBD2 (6 bases each). CDR1 is LNHDA and CDR2 is SQIVND in the germline V gene (reference sequence). The CDR3 has 15 residues. The V end lost 6 bases, the J end lost 4 bases, and 18 bases lay between the germline ends. CDR3 nucleotides: TGTGCCAGTAGCCGTCGGAGGGGGGAGAGAGAGACCCAGTACTTC. Its translation is CASSRRRGERETQYF.

A word on this clonotype: The germline gene is not matched at one end of the junction; a read error may be the cause. The chain couples TRBV7-2 to TRBJ2-3; 7 bases are shared with TRBD2. Germline V lookup: CDR1 SGHTA, CDR2 FQGNSA. This CDR3 contains 12 residues. DNA for the CDR3: TGTGCCAGCAGCGCCCGTGGAACCGGGAGGTCTTTT. The encoded protein is CASSARGTGRSF.

Note on this clonotype: One junction end disagrees with the germline gene, perhaps due to a read error. The rearrangement joins TRBV7-8 to TRBJ2-2; tentatively, D is TRBD1 or TRBD2 (5 bases each). CDR1 and CDR2 from the germline V gene are SGHVS and FQNEAQ. The CDR3 is made up of 15 amino acids. This chain's CDR3 is CDSSLMTVGTGDLFF. The CDR3 DNA sequence: TGTGACAGCAGCTTGATGACAGTTGGCACCGGGGATCTGTTTTTT.